A single sample gave rise to the 24 T cell receptor beta chains below, sequenced in a study of T cell responses to AZD1222 COVID-19 vaccine. TCRdb's copy holds only in-frame clones and misses some; the assay was immunoSEQ multiplex PCR. The profile shows around 140,000 clones, roughly 88% of them singletons. Sequencing was performed on peripheral blood, taken on day 0 of AZD1222 vaccination. These receptors originate from an adult in good health.

This clone was found once. The chain joins TRBV5-5 to TRBJ1-2; D might be TRBD1 (5 bases). The germline V gene has CDR1 SGHKS and CDR2 YYEKEE (reference sequence). Trimming cost V 4 bases and J 7 bases, with 14 bases left between them. This CDR3 spans 13 amino acids. CDR3 DNA: TGTGCCAGCAGCCCGGGAGGGGAGGGTGGCTACACCTTC. Translated: CASSPGGEGGYTF.

The rearrangement joins TRBV19 to TRBJ1-4; D uncertain. The length of the CDR3 is 15 residues. Trimming left V 9 bases short and J 0 bases short, with 14 bases between. The V gene's germline CDR1 is LNHDA and CDR2 SQIVND (reference sequence). The CDR3 nucleotides are TGTGCCAGCAACAGTTACTCTTCAACTAATGAAAAACTGTTTTTT. Amino acids: CASNSYSSTNEKLFF.

This chain links TRBV6-6 with TRBJ2-7, with D possibly matching TRBD2 (6 bases). The CDR3 runs 14 residues. Trimming cost V 7 bases and J 0 bases, with 13 bases left between them. The germline V gene has CDR1 MNHNY and CDR2 SVGAGI (reference sequence). The CDR3 nucleotides are TGTGCCAGCATTTCGGGGGTTAGCTCCTACGAGCAGTACTTC. Translated, it gives CASISGVSSYEQYF.

The chain links TRBV6-5 to TRBJ2-2; D is possibly TRBD2 (5 bases). This CDR3 contains 14 residues. Looked up from germline, CDR1 is MNHEY and CDR2 is SVGAGI. Between the trimmed V and J ends, which lost 5 bases and 0 bases, there was a span of 7 bases. In nucleotides, the CDR3 is TGTGCCAGCAGTCGGACTTCGAACACCGGGGAGCTGTTTTTT. It yields the protein CASSRTSNTGELFF.

V is TRBV4-1 and J is TRBJ1-4; no clear D. The V end lost 1 base, the J end lost 3 bases, and 9 bases lay between the germline ends. Looked up from germline, CDR1 is MGHRA and CDR2 is YSYEKL. The length of the CDR3 is 15 residues. CDR3 bases: TGCGCCAGCAGCCAAGCGGGAGTCCCTAATGAAAAACTGTTTTTT. It specifies CASSQAGVPNEKLFF.

CDR3 protein: CASSSSRTSGNTIYF. CDR3 DNA sequence: TGCGCCAGCAGCTCTTCGAGGACCTCTGGAAACACCATATATTTT. The chain links TRBV5-1 to TRBJ1-3; D ambiguous. Germline V CDR1 and CDR2: SGHRS, YFSETQ. CDR3 size: 15 residues. V lost 3 bases and J 0 bases, leaving 10 bases between the germline ends.

The chain has TRBV6-4 and TRBJ1-3; TRBD1 matches 8 bases. CDR1 is MRHNA and CDR2 is SNTAGT in the germline V gene. V dropped 6 bases and J dropped 0; count of bases not matched to a gene: 7. The CDR3 covers 16 residues. The CDR3 reads CASSPRTGPSGNTIYF. CDR3 coding DNA: TGTGCCAGCAGCCCACGGACAGGGCCCTCTGGAAACACCATATATTTT.

This chain links TRBV6-4 with TRBJ2-7; no reliable D call. This CDR3 contains 14 residues. Between the trimmed V and J ends, which lost 11 bases and 0 bases, there was a span of 17 bases. Germline values: CDR1 MRHNA, CDR2 SNTAGT. The CDR3 loop reads CALPLWRSSYEQYF. The CDR3, as DNA: TGTGCCTTACCACTATGGCGGAGCTCCTACGAGCAGTACTTC.

The gene calls are TRBV19 and TRBJ1-5; 7 bases line up with TRBD1. The CDR3 contains 15 residues. After removal of 5 bases from V and 6 bases from J, the junction contained 10 bases not matched to a gene. CDR1 LNHDA and CDR2 SQIVND come from the germline V gene (reference sequence). The CDR3 DNA follows: TGTGCCAGTAGTCCGCCAGGGGGAGGACGTCAGCCCCAGCATTTT. Translation: CASSPPGGGRQPQHF.

This clone showed up just once. The chain is built from TRBV9 and TRBJ1-2; D gene ambiguous. Per germline, CDR1 SGDLS and CDR2 YYNGEE. The CDR3 is 13 residues long. Deletions cut 4 bases from V and 4 bases from J, with 11 bases between. The CDR3 region is CASSLQEGYGYTF. The CDR3 DNA reads TGTGCCAGCAGCCTCCAGGAGGGCTATGGCTACACCTTC. Combining the CDR3 with reference TRBV9 and TRBJ1-2 gives the whole variable domain DSGVTQTPKHLITATGQRVTLRCSPRSGDLSVYWYQQSLDQGLQFLIQYYNGEERAKGNILERFSAQQFPDLHSELNLSSLELGDSALYFCASSLQEGYGYTFGSGTRLTVV.

CDR3 sequence reads: CASSSQAGGFNEQFF. Here the CDR3 DNA reads TGTGCCAGCAGCTCCCAAGCGGGAGGATTCAATGAGCAGTTCTTC. The chain carries TRBV11-3 and TRBJ2-1; 9 bases are shared with TRBD2. The junction had 7 bases not matched to a gene; V was cut back by 4 bases and J by 6 bases. From germline, CDR1 is SGHNT and CDR2 YENEEA. This CDR3 spans 15 amino acids.

This chain joins TRBV21-1 and TRBJ2-7; the table's D call TRBD1 went unverified against the DNA. TRBV21-1 is a listed pseudogene. This CDR3 is built from 14 residues. The CDR3 protein is CASSTGDLPYEQYF. Here the CDR3 DNA reads TGTGCCAGCAGCACAGGGGACCTTCCCTACGAGCAGTACTTC.

The V gene is TRBV6-5, the J gene TRBJ1-2; TRBD1 aligns across 8 bases. The length of the CDR3 is 13 residues. The germline gives CDR1 MNHEY, CDR2 SVGAGI. After removal of 5 bases from V and 3 bases from J, the junction contained 2 bases not matched to a gene. This chain's CDR3 is CASSPTGDYGYTF. CDR3 bases: TGTGCCAGCAGTCCGACAGGGGACTATGGCTACACCTTC.

This clone occurred once. This chain joins TRBV18 and TRBJ1-1; 8 bases fit TRBD1. With 3 bases clipped from V and 8 bases from J, the junction kept 5 bases outside the gene matches. The CDR3 is 13 residues long. Germline CDR1 and CDR2: KGHSH and LQKENI. In DNA form, the CDR3 reads TGTGCCAGCTCACCTAGCAGGGACAGGGAAGCTTTCTTT. Translated: CASSPSRDREAFF.

This sequence joins TRBV13 and TRBJ1-2; D is perhaps TRBD1 (5 bases). The CDR3 totals 13 residues. V was shortened by 0 bases and J by 4 bases, with 6 bases between the two germline ends. The germline CDR1 and CDR2 sequences are PRHDT and FYEKMQ (reference sequence). CDR3 region: CASSLGRGYGYTF. CDR3 nucleotide sequence: TGTGCCAGCAGCTTAGGGAGGGGCTATGGCTACACCTTC.

The chain is built from TRBV4-1 and TRBJ1-6, with D possibly matching TRBD1 (6 bases). Germline V gives CDR1 MGHRA, CDR2 YSYEKL. The CDR3 spans 16 residues. Trimming pared 8 bases from V and 5 bases from J, leaving 19 bases between. Written as DNA, the CDR3 is TGCGCCAGCTCCGCTCCGGGACAAAAAAATAATTCACCCCTCCACTTT. Translating gives CASSAPGQKNNSPLHF.

V is TRBV18 and J is TRBJ1-4; 9 nucleotides align to TRBD1. There are 18 residues in the CDR3. Germline loops: CDR1 KGHSH, CDR2 LQKENI. J was trimmed by 1 base and V by 3 bases; bases with no gene match: 9. In DNA, the CDR3 is TGTGCCAGCTCACCTCGGACAGGGGAGGTTCTAACTAATGAAAAACTGTTTTTT. Residues: CASSPRTGEVLTNEKLFF.

The V and J genes are TRBV7-6 and TRBJ1-3; D remains ambiguous. Germline-derived CDR1 and CDR2 are SGHVS and FNYEAQ. V was shortened by 1 base and J by 9 bases, with 16 bases between the two germline ends. The CDR3 spans 15 residues. DNA for the CDR3: TGTGCCAGCAGCTTAGGTCTGGGCTTAGGAGGCACCATATATTTT. Amino acid sequence: CASSLGLGLGGTIYF.

The chain couples TRBV6-4 to TRBJ2-3; D is possibly TRBD1 (7 bases). Looked up from germline, CDR1 is MRHNA and CDR2 is SNTAGT. V lost 6 bases and J lost 5, with 9 bases in between. This CDR3 has 12 residues. The CDR3 sequence: CASSRGEDTQYF. CDR3 bases: TGTGCCAGCAGCAGGGGGGAAGATACGCAGTATTTT.

The chain employs TRBV25-1 and TRBJ1-1; TRBD1 is a possible D gene (6 bases). Deletions cut 7 bases from V and 0 bases from J, with 12 bases between. CDR3 length equals 14 residues. Germline CDR1 and CDR2: MGHDK and SYGVNS. The CDR3 bases are TGTGCCAGCACTCGCCAGGGGATGAACACTGAAGCTTTCTTT. This sequence encodes CASTRQGMNTEAFF.

The chain couples TRBV28 to TRBJ1-2; D is possibly TRBD1 (5 bases). Germline CDR1 is MDHEN and CDR2 is SYDVKM. The CDR3 spans 13 residues. Trimming took 6 bases from V and 8 from J, leaving 16 bases between them. This CDR3 reads CASRPGVGRGYTF. The CDR3 bases are TGTGCCAGCAGGCCGGGGGTGGGGCGAGGCTACACCTTC.

The genes are TRBV9 and TRBJ1-4; D not resolved. The CDR3 extends over 13 amino acids. Germline V CDR1 and CDR2: SGDLS, YYNGEE. The CDR3 loop reads CDGEAPTNEKLFF. CDR3 nucleotide sequence: TGTGACGGGGAGGCCCCAACTAATGAAAAACTGTTTTTT.

A single count supports this clone. The chain employs TRBV20-1 and TRBJ2-4; TRBD1 is a possible D gene (5 bases). The V and J ends lost 3 bases and 0 bases respectively, with 6 bases between them. Germline V gene sequence: CDR1 DFQATT, CDR2 SNEGSKA (reference sequence). The CDR3 runs 13 residues. The DNA for the CDR3 is TGCAGTGCTAGTGACAGAGCCAAAAACATTCAGTACTTC. Amino acids: CSASDRAKNIQYF.

This clone was picked up one time. The rearrangement uses TRBV6-5 and TRBJ2-7; 7 bases align to TRBD1. The V and J ends lost 4 bases and 5 bases, in that order; junction bases with no gene match: 11. CDR3 length: 15 amino acids. From germline, CDR1 is MNHEY and CDR2 SVGAGI. CDR3 protein: CASSSLAGGVDEQYF. CDR3 nucleotides: TGTGCCAGCAGTTCCCTAGCAGGGGGTGTCGACGAGCAGTACTTC.